This T cell receptor beta chain came from a study of cytomegalovirus exposure and HLA in healthy donors. Study-wide results and limits: When analyzed later, a missense DCLRE1C variant was found to be linked to TCR beta V- and J-gene trimming. In a later analysis, TCR association rates varied by HLA locus: DRB1 most, HLA-C fewest.

With V trimmed by 8 bases and J by 4 bases, 10 bases remained unmatched. Per germline, CDR1 MNHNS and CDR2 SASEGT. The CDR3 runs 15 residues. This clone was seen only a few times. Its target is not known. PCR primers comprised 60 Vbeta and 13 Jbeta primers. Only in-frame clones appear in the TCRdb table, and some are missing; sequencing was by immunoSEQ multiplex PCR. The sample has roughly 150,000 clones, around three fifths seen once. The clonotype originates from a woman aged 30 to 39 in good health and CMV-seropositive. The gene calls are TRBV6-1 and TRBJ2-1, with TRBD2 matching 8 bases. The sample was PBMCs. The CDR3 spells CASLWAGGTYNEQFF. CDR3 DNA: TGTGCCAGCCTGTGGGCGGGGGGCACATACAATGAGCAGTTCTTC.